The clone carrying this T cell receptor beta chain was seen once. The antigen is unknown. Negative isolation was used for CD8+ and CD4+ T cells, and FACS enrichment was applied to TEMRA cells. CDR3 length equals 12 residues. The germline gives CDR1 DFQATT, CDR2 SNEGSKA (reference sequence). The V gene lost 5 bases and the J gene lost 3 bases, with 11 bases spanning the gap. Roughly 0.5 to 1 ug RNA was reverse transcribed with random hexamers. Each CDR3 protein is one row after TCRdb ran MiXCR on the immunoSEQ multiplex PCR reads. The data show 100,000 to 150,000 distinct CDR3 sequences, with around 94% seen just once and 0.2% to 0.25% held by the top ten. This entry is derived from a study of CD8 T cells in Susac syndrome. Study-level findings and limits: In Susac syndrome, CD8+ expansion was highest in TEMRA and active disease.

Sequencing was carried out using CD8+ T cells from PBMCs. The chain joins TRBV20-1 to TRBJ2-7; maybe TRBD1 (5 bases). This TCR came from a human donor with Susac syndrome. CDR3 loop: CSAGALYYEQYF. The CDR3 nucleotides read TGCAGTGCTGGGGCACTATACTACGAGCAGTACTTC.